A single sample gave rise to the 25 T cell receptor beta chains below, sequenced in a study of shared clonotypes between healthy human individuals. Clones were read by immunoSEQ multiplex PCR, and TCRdb kept only the in-frame ones, dropping some. The sample yields over 2 million clones, about 95% seen once. CD45RO negativity and positive selection for CCR7 defined naive CD8 cells, a population that excluded terminally differentiated effector memory CD45RA+ cells. Sequenced sample: naive CD8+ T cells sorted from blood. These receptors all stem from a young man in good health.

The chain recombines TRBV5-1 with TRBJ2-7, with 9 nucleotides matching TRBD1. The CDR3 has 16 amino acids. Germline V lookup: CDR1 SGHRS, CDR2 YFSETQ. After removal of 0 bases from V and 0 bases from J, the junction contained 4 bases not matched to a gene. As DNA, the CDR3 is TGCGCCAGCAGCTTGGGGACAGGGGAGGACTCCTACGAGCAGTACTTC. Protein sequence: CASSLGTGEDSYEQYF.

This rearrangement joins TRBV7-9 to TRBJ1-6; D ambiguous. V lost 6 bases and J lost 7, with 13 bases in between. The CDR3 is 14 amino acids. The germline V gene has CDR1 SEHNR and CDR2 FQNEAQ (reference sequence). The CDR3 sequence: CASRLPKANSPLHF. CDR3 bases: TGTGCCAGCAGATTGCCCAAAGCAAATTCACCCCTCCACTTT.

The chain links TRBV11-2 to TRBJ2-1; 7 bases are a match to TRBD1. Germline lookup yields CDR1 SGHAT and CDR2 FQNNGV. The CDR3 extends over 17 amino acids. Trimming took 1 base from V and 2 from J; bases not matched to a gene: 8. CDR3 sequence: CASSLALGRGPYNEQFF. The CDR3 bases are TGTGCCAGCAGCTTAGCCTTAGGAAGGGGGCCCTACAATGAGCAGTTCTTC.

The rearrangement links TRBV19 to TRBJ2-7, with TRBD1 as a possible D gene (5 bases). Germline V gives CDR1 LNHDA, CDR2 SQIVND (reference sequence). V was pared by 5 bases and J by 1 base, with 15 bases between. The CDR3 extends over 15 amino acids. The CDR3 DNA sequence: TGTGCCAGTAGTTATCGGACATCAGGATCCTACGAGCAGTACTTC. Amino acid sequence: CASSYRTSGSYEQYF.

This chain connects TRBV7-9 to TRBJ1-1; TRBD1 matches 8 bases. Germline-derived CDR1 and CDR2 are SEHNR and FQNEAQ (reference sequence). This CDR3 contains 15 residues. Unmatched junction bases numbered 11, after V lost 10 bases and J lost 1 base. The CDR3 sequence: CATFQKDRENTEAFF. The CDR3 DNA is TGTGCCACCTTCCAAAAGGACAGGGAGAACACTGAAGCTTTCTTT.

The CDR3 sequence is CASKNQPGQGDNEQFF. CDR3 DNA sequence: TGTGCCAGCAAAAACCAGCCGGGACAGGGAGACAATGAGCAGTTCTTC. The V call is TRBV6-6, the J call TRBJ2-1; 9 positions agree with TRBD1. This CDR3 is 16 amino acids long. The V and J ends lost 7 bases and 5 bases, in that order; junction bases with no gene match: 12. Germline V lookup: CDR1 MNHNY, CDR2 SVGAGI (reference sequence).

This chain links TRBV27 with TRBJ2-7; 7 bases line up with TRBD1. The trim removed 5 bases at V and 0 bases at J, leaving 4 bases unmatched. The CDR3 extends over 14 amino acids. From germline, CDR1 is MNHEY and CDR2 SMNVEV (reference sequence). DNA of the CDR3: TGTGCCAGCAGTATAGACAGGGCCTCCTACGAGCAGTACTTC. This gives the protein CASSIDRASYEQYF.

The chain links TRBV4-1 to TRBJ2-3, with 12 positions matching TRBD1. V lost 4 bases to trimming and J lost 5 bases; unmatched junction nucleotides: 10. Germline V gene sequence: CDR1 MGHRA, CDR2 YSYEKL. The CDR3 covers 17 residues. This CDR3 reads CASSLPPGQGAVDTQYF. CDR3 sequence (DNA): TGCGCCAGCAGCCTTCCCCCGGGACAGGGGGCTGTAGATACGCAGTATTTT.

This clone was detected once. This chain joins TRBV29-1 and TRBJ2-5; maybe TRBD1 (6 bases). This CDR3 has 15 amino acids. CDR1 and CDR2 from the germline V gene are SQVTM and ANQGSEA. V shed 0 bases and J shed 2 bases, with 13 bases lying between them. CDR3 residues: CSVEDRGVFQETQYF. CDR3 in DNA: TGCAGCGTTGAAGACAGGGGAGTATTTCAAGAGACCCAGTACTTC.

The chain uses TRBV10-3 and TRBJ1-4; D possibly corresponds to TRBD1 (5 bases). Trimming cost V 0 bases and J 6 bases, with 8 bases left between them. The V gene's germline CDR1 is ENHRY and CDR2 SYGVKD. CDR3 length: 14 amino acids. The CDR3 nucleotides read TGTGCCATCAGTGAGTCGGGGGGTTATGAAAAACTGTTTTTT. It is translated as CAISESGGYEKLFF.

The chain joins TRBV2 to TRBJ2-7, with 9 nucleotides matching TRBD1. With 9 bases clipped from V and 6 bases from J, the junction kept 6 bases outside the gene matches. CDR3 length: 12 residues. Per germline, CDR1 SNHLY and CDR2 FYNNEI. CDR3 protein: CARGNRGLEQYF. The CDR3, as DNA: TGTGCCAGAGGGAACAGGGGGCTCGAGCAGTACTTC.

The chain has TRBV7-9 and TRBJ2-7; maybe TRBD2 (5 bases). CDR3 size: 12 residues. From germline, CDR1 is SEHNR and CDR2 FQNEAQ (reference sequence). Trimming took off 5 bases at V and 6 bases at J, with 11 bases between the two ends. CDR3 in amino acids: CASSQLVSEQYF. CDR3 coding DNA: TGTGCCAGCAGCCAACTAGTTTCCGAGCAGTACTTC.

The rearrangement joins TRBV4-1 to TRBJ2-1; 12 nucleotides align to TRBD2. With V trimmed by 0 bases and J by 7 bases, 7 bases remained unmatched. The length of the CDR3 is 17 residues. Germline values: CDR1 MGHRA, CDR2 YSYEKL. CDR3 sequence (DNA): TGCGCCAGCAGCCAAGATCCCCTAGCGGGGGGGCGGAATGAGCAGTTCTTC. This sequence encodes CASSQDPLAGGRNEQFF.

The chain combines TRBV7-8 with TRBJ2-1; TRBD2 aligns across 8 bases. Per germline, CDR1 SGHVS and CDR2 FQNEAQ. Germline trimming cut 0 bases from V and 3 bases from J; bases unmatched to any gene: 7. CDR3 length equals 17 residues. DNA of the CDR3: TGTGCCAGCAGCTTAGCCGCAGCGGGAGAGCTCTACAATGAGCAGTTCTTC. Its translation: CASSLAAAGELYNEQFF.

The table lists this clone with a count of one. V gene TRBV11-2 combines with J gene TRBJ2-7, with 8 positions matching TRBD2. J was trimmed by 1 base and V by 5 bases; bases with no gene match: 13. The CDR3 totals 17 residues. CDR1 is SGHAT and CDR2 is FQNNGV in the germline V gene. The CDR3 reads CASSLLAGTRSSYEQYF. CDR3 sequence (DNA): TGTGCCAGCAGCCTATTGGCTGGGACTAGGTCTTCCTACGAGCAGTACTTC.

This clone is a singleton in its sample. The gene calls are TRBV5-1 and TRBJ2-3, with 8 bases matching TRBD2. The CDR3 consists of 16 residues. Looked up from germline, CDR1 is SGHRS and CDR2 is YFSETQ. V lost 0 bases and J lost 3; bases outside the gene matches: 6. CDR3 DNA: TGCGCCAGCAGCTTGGGGGCTAGCGGGCAGACAGATACGCAGTATTTT. The encoded protein is CASSLGASGQTDTQYF.

The chain joins TRBV2 to TRBJ1-1; no firm D call. The V end lost 10 bases, the J end lost 6 bases, and 12 bases lay between the germline ends. Germline lookup yields CDR1 SNHLY and CDR2 FYNNEI. This CDR3 is 11 amino acids long. The DNA of the CDR3 is TGTGCCAATCAGGTGGGGTCTGAAGCTTTCTTT. Translation gives CANQVGSEAFF. Together with reference TRBV2 and TRBJ1-1, the CDR3 gives the full variable domain: EPEVTQTPSHQVTQMGQEVILRCVPISNHLYFYWYRQILGQKVEFLVSFYNNEISEKSEIFDDQFSVERPDGSNFTLKIRSTKLEDSAMYFCANQVGSEAFFGQGTRLTVV.

The chain recombines TRBV7-6 with TRBJ2-3, with 9 bases identical to TRBD2. This CDR3 has 16 amino acids. Germline assignment: CDR1 SGHVS and CDR2 FNYEAQ. With 5 bases clipped from V and 4 bases from J, the junction kept 10 bases outside the gene matches. The CDR3 protein is CASSLLAGGRADTQYF. The CDR3 nucleotides are TGTGCCAGCAGCCTCCTGGCGGGGGGGCGCGCAGATACGCAGTATTTT.

The chain couples TRBV10-3 to TRBJ2-7; no clear D. Germline lookup yields CDR1 ENHRY and CDR2 SYGVKD. This CDR3 contains 12 residues. V shed 4 bases and J shed 0 bases, with 4 bases lying between them. CDR3 sequence reads: CAISAVSYEQYF. The CDR3 DNA follows: TGTGCCATCAGTGCGGTCTCCTACGAGCAGTACTTC.

The chain couples TRBV6-1 to TRBJ2-2; D gene ambiguous. V gave up 7 bases and J gave up 0 bases, with 9 bases separating them. The CDR3 spans 14 residues. CDR1 MNHNS and CDR2 SASEGT come from the germline V gene. CDR3 residues: CASILTSNTGELFF. CDR3 sequence (DNA): TGTGCCAGCATCCTGACGTCGAACACCGGGGAGCTGTTTTTT.

J is TRBJ2-2 and V is TRBV7-9, with D perhaps matching TRBD1 (5 bases). CDR1 is SEHNR and CDR2 is FQNEAQ in the germline V gene (reference sequence). V was cut by 1 base and J by 9 bases, with 15 bases left in between. The CDR3 is made up of 15 amino acids. The CDR3 loop reads CASSLDSSQGRELFF. The CDR3 DNA reads TGTGCCAGCAGCTTAGACAGTAGCCAGGGCCGGGAGCTGTTTTTT.

The chain combines TRBV2 with TRBJ1-4; D is undetermined. V lost 3 bases and J lost 0, with 5 bases in between. This CDR3 is built from 14 residues. Germline V CDR1 and CDR2: SNHLY, FYNNEI. The CDR3 nucleotides are TGTGCCAGCAGTGATTACCCAACTAATGAAAAACTGTTTTTT. It codes for CASSDYPTNEKLFF.

V and J are TRBV4-1 and TRBJ2-4, with a tentative D call TRBD2 (6 bases). This CDR3 region has 14 residues. CDR1 is MGHRA, CDR2 YSYEKL, per germline. The V end was cut by 11 bases, the J end by 0 bases, with 14 bases between. CDR3 protein: CARLGRIAKNIQYF. CDR3 coding DNA: TGCGCCCGTCTAGGGAGGATAGCCAAAAACATTCAGTACTTC.

The V and J genes are TRBV11-3 and TRBJ2-1; 14 bases agree with TRBD2. CDR3 size: 15 residues. V was pared by 5 bases and J by 5 bases, with 2 bases of the junction left unmatched. Germline CDR1 is SGHNT and CDR2 is YENEEA. The CDR3 protein is CASSPGLAGDNEQFF. CDR3 DNA: TGTGCCAGCAGCCCGGGACTAGCGGGAGACAATGAGCAGTTCTTC.

The V and J genes are TRBV7-2 and TRBJ2-7; 7 nucleotides match TRBD1. This CDR3 region has 15 residues. CDR1 and CDR2 from the germline V gene are SGHTA and FQGNSA. The V and J ends lost 5 bases and 2 bases, in that order; junction bases with no gene match: 9. CDR3 coding DNA: TGTGCCAGCAGCGCCCGGACAGGAGCAACCTACGAGCAGTACTTC. Protein sequence: CASSARTGATYEQYF.